The sequence of this T cell receptor (beta chain) was determined in a study of shared clonotypes between healthy human individuals. General observations from the study: Clonotypes shared by all four donors outscored non-shared clonotypes in generation probability. The diversity represented, both genetic and in exposure history, was limited by few donors.

Concerning this clone: As yet, its antigen is unknown.

Investigators divided CD4+ cells into CD45RA+ naive and CD45RA-negative memory subsets. This was a deep-level run. Using immunoSEQ multiplex PCR, the repertoire was profiled, and TCRdb retains in-frame clones only, with some absent. The sample contains under 1,900,000 clones, around 98.5% of which appear only once. The germline gives CDR1 LGHNT, CDR2 FRNRAP. The CDR3 sequence is 14 residues long. The ends were cut back, 6 bases at V and 2 bases at J, with 11 bases in the middle. Sequenced input: naive CD4+ T cells sorted from blood. Subset of the sample: CD45RA+ positively selected. The chain has TRBV12-5 and TRBJ2-1; perhaps TRBD1 as D (5 bases). The receptor was derived from a man younger than 45 in good health. This chain's CDR3 is CASGQERPYNEQFF. The CDR3 coding sequence is TGTGCTAGTGGACAGGAACGCCCCTACAATGAGCAGTTCTTC.